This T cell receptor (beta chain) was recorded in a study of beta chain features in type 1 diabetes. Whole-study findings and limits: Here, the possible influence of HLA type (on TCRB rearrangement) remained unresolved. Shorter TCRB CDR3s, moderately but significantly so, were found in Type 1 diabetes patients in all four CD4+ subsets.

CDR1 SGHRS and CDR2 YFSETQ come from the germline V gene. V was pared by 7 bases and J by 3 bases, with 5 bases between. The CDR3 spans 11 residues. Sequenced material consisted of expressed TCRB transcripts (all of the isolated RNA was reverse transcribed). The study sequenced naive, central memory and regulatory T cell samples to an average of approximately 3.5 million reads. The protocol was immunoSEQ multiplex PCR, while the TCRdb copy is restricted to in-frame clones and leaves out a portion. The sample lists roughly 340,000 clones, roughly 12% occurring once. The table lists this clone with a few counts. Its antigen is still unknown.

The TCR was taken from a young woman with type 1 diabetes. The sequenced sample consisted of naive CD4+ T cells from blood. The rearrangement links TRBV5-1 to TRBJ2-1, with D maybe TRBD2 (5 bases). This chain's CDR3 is CASGSYNEQFF. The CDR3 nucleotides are TGCGCCAGCGGGAGCTACAATGAGCAGTTCTTC.